This is a list of T cell receptor beta chains from one sample in a study of CD8+CD57+ T cells in acquired aplastic anemia. MiXCR was run by TCRdb on the reads, yielding one entry per CDR3 protein. This table holds 180,000 or so distinct CDR3 sequences, about 47% found once. Sequencing was performed on sorted CD4+, CD8+, or CD8+CD57+ T cells (not recorded which) from PBMCs. The receptors originated from a human donor in good health. Both conserved end residues are part of each CDR3. The D gene is left open where the match is weak. Clone sizes are given selectively: once, few, many, or a class where the clone is expanded.

clone_size | d_call | j_call | v_call | cdr3_nt | cdr3_aa
. | TRBD1 | TRBJ2-7 | TRBV9 | TGTGCCAGCAGCGAGGGACAGGGGAGGAACGAGCAGTACTTC | CASSEGQGRNEQYF
. | TRBD2 | TRBJ2-7 | TRBV7-8 | TGTGCCAGCAGCTTATTTGTTAGCGGGAGGTACGAGCAGTACTTC | CASSLFVSGRYEQYF
. | . | TRBJ2-3 | TRBV7-6 | TGTGCCAGCAGCTTTGAGGGGGCAGATACGCAGTATTTT | CASSFEGADTQYF
. | . | TRBJ1-2 | TRBV27 | TGTGCCAGCAGCCCCCGGGGGGCGCAGAGTGGCTACACCTTC | CASSPRGAQSGYTF
many | TRBD1 | TRBJ1-5 | TRBV4-3 | TGCGCCAGCAGCCCAGACAGGGGGGCGAATCAGCCCCAGCATTTT | CASSPDRGANQPQHF
. | . | TRBJ2-5 | TRBV7-7 | TGTGCTAGCAGCTTAGTTGCCCAGGGGACGGAGACCCAGTACTTC | CASSLVAQGTETQYF
few | . | TRBJ1-5 | TRBV12-3/TRBV12-4 | TGTGCCAGCAGCGGACAGTATAGCAGTCAGCCCCAGCATTTT | CASSGQYSSQPQHF
. | . | TRBJ1-5 | TRBV19 | TGTGCCAGTAATACAGGAGGTGGCAATCAGCCCCAGCATTTT | CASNTGGGNQPQHF
. | . | TRBJ1-5 | TRBV10-3 | TGTGCCATCAGTGTCCCCAATCAGCCCCAGCATTTT | CAISVPNQPQHF
. | TRBD1 | TRBJ1-1 | TRBV11-2 | TGTGCCAGCAGCTTTAGCGGGACAGTGAACACTGAAGCTTTCTTT | CASSFSGTVNTEAFF
many | TRBD2 | TRBJ2-7 | TRBV27 | TGTGCCAGCAGATATAGCGGGAGGGCCCACCACGAGCAGTACTTC | CASRYSGRAHHEQYF
. | . | TRBJ2-2 | TRBV15 | TGTGCCACCAGCACCATCCGGTTCGGACCGGGGGAGCTGTTTTTT | CATSTIRFGPGELFF
. | TRBD1 | TRBJ2-1 | TRBV24-1 | TGTGCCACCAGTGCTAGGTCAACACAGGGGACACTAGTCACAATGGGGCAGTTCTTC | CATSARSTQGTLVTMGQFF
. | . | TRBJ1-1 | TRBV25-1 | TGTGCCAGCAGTGTTCGGGGTTTATCTGAAGCTTTCTTT | CASSVRGLSEAFF
many | TRBD1 | TRBJ2-5 | TRBV7-2 | TGTGCCAGCAGCTTAACTGGTTCCGGGACAGCCTTCCAAGAGACCCAGTACTTC | CASSLTGSGTAFQETQYF
few | TRBD1 | TRBJ1-4 | TRBV6-5 | TGTGCCAGCAGTTCCCTAGGGGGCATTAATGAAAAACTGTTTTTT | CASSSLGGINEKLFF
many | . | TRBJ1-4 | TRBV7-2 | TGTGCCAGCAGCTCGAGTAGTGTGGGGGGGCTCGGGGAAAAACTGTTTTTT | CASSSSSVGGLGEKLFF
. | . | TRBJ2-2 | TRBV10-3 | TGTGCCATCAGTGAGTCATCGGGTGTGGATGGGGCCGGGGAGCTGTTTTTT | CAISESSGVDGAGELFF
many | . | TRBJ2-7 | TRBV2 | TGTGCCAGCAGTCTAACCTACGAGCAGTACTTC | CASSLTYEQYF
. | TRBD1 | TRBJ1-1 | TRBV29-1 | TGCAGCGTTGATCCAGGGGGCGATAGGGCTTTCTTT | CSVDPGGDRAFF
. | TRBD2 | TRBJ2-5 | TRBV4-1 | TGCGCCAGCAGCCAAACGATAGCGGGGATTGGAGAGACCCAGTACTTC | CASSQTIAGIGETQYF
. | . | TRBJ2-1 | TRBV11-2 | TGTGCCAGCAGCTTAGATCAAGGGGGTGATGAGCAGTTCTTC | CASSLDQGGDEQFF
. | TRBD1 | TRBJ1-1 | TRBV20-1 | TGCAGTGCTAGACGGACAGGGGGATTGAACACTGAAGCTTTCTTT | CSARRTGGLNTEAFF
many | TRBD1 | TRBJ2-5 | TRBV24-1 | TGTGCCACCTCGACCGGGACAGGGCTCCTCCCGCAGCAAGAGACCCAGTACTTC | CATSTGTGLLPQQETQYF
. | . | TRBJ1-3 | TRBV6-5 | TGTGCCAGCAGTTACGCGGCGTGGTCTGGAAACACCATATATTTT | CASSYAAWSGNTIYF
once | . | TRBJ1-4 | TRBV29-1 | TGCAGCGTTTTAGAGGGAGGGGATGAAAAACTGTTTTTT | CSVLEGGDEKLFF
many | TRBD1 | TRBJ1-1 | TRBV7-2 | TGTGCCAGCAGCTTGGGACAGATCACTGAAGCTTTCTTT | CASSLGQITEAFF
many | . | TRBJ1-5 | TRBV12-3/TRBV12-4 | TGTGCCAGCAGCTCGAACAGGGTAGGCAATCAGCCCCAGCATTTT | CASSSNRVGNQPQHF
. | TRBD1 | TRBJ2-1 | TRBV2 | TGTGCCACCAGTGATTTCCGGGACAGCCACAATGAGCAGTTCTTC | CATSDFRDSHNEQFF
. | . | TRBJ1-5 | TRBV7-2 | TGTGCCAGCGGCTTCGGGACGGGAGATCAGCCCCAGCATTTT | CASGFGTGDQPQHF
. | . | TRBJ2-7 | TRBV5-1 | TGCGCCAGCAGCCTGCCGGGGCAGAGCTCCTACGAGCAGTACTTC | CASSLPGQSSYEQYF
. | . | TRBJ2-2 | TRBV29-1 | TGCAGCGTTGTTAGCATTGACACCGGGGAGCTGTTTTTT | CSVVSIDTGELFF
. | TRBD2 | TRBJ2-1 | TRBV24-1 | TGTGCCACCAGCTTAGGGCTAGCGGGAGATAGATCCTACAATGAGCAGTTCTTC | CATSLGLAGDRSYNEQFF
many | . | TRBJ2-3 | TRBV19 | TGTGCCACAAGGGGGGAGGGAAGAGTGCAGTATTTT | CATRGEGRVQYF
many | . | TRBJ2-1 | TRBV20-1 | TGCAGTGCTAGAGCTTCGACAGTGGGGTCCCTCAATGAGCAGTTCTTC | CSARASTVGSLNEQFF
. | . | TRBJ2-7 | TRBV15 | TGTGCCACCAGCAGAGAAGGCTTCACCTACGAGCAGTACTTC | CATSREGFTYEQYF
. | . | TRBJ2-1 | TRBV25-1 | TGTGCCAGCAGTGAAAACGACAGACCCTACAATGAGCAGTTCTTC | CASSENDRPYNEQFF
. | . | TRBJ2-1 | TRBV29-1 | TGCAGCGTTGACAGAGGCGGGGATGAGCAGTTCTTC | CSVDRGGDEQFF
. | TRBD1 | TRBJ2-2 | TRBV12-3/TRBV12-4 | TGTGCCAGCAGATCTCCCGGGACAGGGCCCACCGGGGAGCTGTTTTTT | CASRSPGTGPTGELFF
. | . | TRBJ1-6 | TRBV2 | TGTGCCAGCACCAAGGAGGGGATTGGTAATTCACCCCTCCACTTT | CASTKEGIGNSPLHF
few | . | TRBJ1-1 | TRBV18 | TGTGCCAGCTCACCACGCCAGAACACTGAAGCTTTCTTT | CASSPRQNTEAFF
. | . | TRBJ2-5 | TRBV6-5 | TGTGCCAGCAGTTACTCCCCTCCGGAGACCCAGTACTTC | CASSYSPPETQYF
. | TRBD2 | TRBJ2-1 | TRBV20-1 | TGCAGTGCTTACACTAGCGGGGGGATCAATGAGCAGTTCTTC | CSAYTSGGINEQFF
. | TRBD1 | TRBJ1-1 | TRBV3-1 | TGTGCCAGCAGCACCCGGGACAGAATGAACACTGAAGCTTTCTTT | CASSTRDRMNTEAFF
many | . | TRBJ2-7 | TRBV20-1 | TGCAGTGCTAGCCTGGTGGAGTCCGAGCAGTACTTC | CSASLVESEQYF
few | . | TRBJ2-3 | TRBV10-3 | TGTGCCATCAGTAAAGGGACGGCTAGCACAGATACGCAGTATTTT | CAISKGTASTDTQYF
many | . | TRBJ2-7 | TRBV18 | TGTGCCAGCTCACTAGCACAGAACTACGAGCAGTACTTC | CASSLAQNYEQYF
few | . | TRBJ2-1 | TRBV10-3 | TGTGCCATCAGTGAGCAGGGGTACAATGAGCAGTTCTTC | CAISEQGYNEQFF
few | TRBD2 | TRBJ2-1 | TRBV19 | TGTGCCAGTAGCGCCCGGGAGGCAACCTACAATGAGCAGTTCTTC | CASSAREATYNEQFF
few | . | TRBJ1-1 | TRBV7-2 | TGTGCCAGCAGCTTAGGGGTAGGCACTGAAGCTTTCTTT | CASSLGVGTEAFF
many | . | TRBJ2-2 | TRBV15 | TGTGCCACCAGCAGGCCCCTGACCGGGGAGCTGTTTTTT | CATSRPLTGELFF